The 32 T cell receptor beta chains listed next were all sequenced from one sample in a study of memory CD4+ T cells and cytomegalovirus serostatus. Single viable CD3+CD4+CD8-CD45RO+ cells were sorted as the memory CD4+ T cells. Sequencing used immunoSEQ multiplex PCR; TCRdb keeps in-frame clones, though not all of them. The table has roughly 76,000 clones, roughly three quarters seen once. Specimen: memory CD4+ T cells from blood. These receptors all stem from an adult in good health and CMV-seropositive.

The chain carries TRBV5-1 and TRBJ1-2; D is perhaps TRBD1 (6 bases). Germline CDR1 SGHRS, CDR2 YFSETQ. V was cut by 0 bases and J by 8 bases, with 14 bases left in between. This CDR3 contains 14 residues. CDR3 bases: TGCGCCAGCAGCTTGGAGGACAGTAATGACGGCTACACCTTC. Translating it yields CASSLEDSNDGYTF.

The gene calls are TRBV6-1 and TRBJ2-3, with TRBD2 matching 14 bases. The ends lost 7 bases at V and 6 bases at J; junction bases unmatched: 3. The germline V gene has CDR1 MNHNS and CDR2 SASEGT. This CDR3 region has 14 residues. Here the CDR3 DNA reads TGTGCCAGCACGACTAGCGGGGGGGTGGATACGCAGTATTTT. This translates into CASTTSGGVDTQYF.

The chain is built from TRBV10-1 and TRBJ2-5; no definite D call. Germline V gene lookup returns CDR1 WNHNN and CDR2 SYGVQD (reference sequence). V lost 5 bases and J lost 5, with 12 bases in between. The CDR3 loop spans 13 amino acids. CDR3 sequence: CASSRTLEETQYF. In nucleotides, the CDR3 is TGCGCCAGCAGTAGGACGTTGGAGGAGACCCAGTACTTC.

This clone has just a few counts. J is TRBJ1-1 and V is TRBV7-2, with D uncertain. V was shortened by 1 base and J by 3 bases, with 3 bases between the two germline ends. Germline-derived CDR1 and CDR2 are SGHTA and FQGNSA. The CDR3 covers 12 residues. CDR3 nucleotides: TGTGCCAGCAGCTTAGGGTACACTGAAGCTTTCTTT. Protein: CASSLGYTEAFF.

This chain uses TRBV18 with TRBJ1-2; D might be TRBD1 (5 bases). V was trimmed by 2 bases and J by 7 bases, leaving 11 bases between them. Germline V gene sequence: CDR1 KGHSH, CDR2 LQKENI. The CDR3 is 13 residues long. The DNA for the CDR3 is TGTGCCAGCTCACCAACGGGGCTCGGTGGCTACACCTTC. It yields the protein CASSPTGLGGYTF. Full variable domain (rest looked up from reference TRBV18 and TRBJ1-2): NAGVMQNPRHLVRRRGQEARLRCSPMKGHSHVYWYRQLPEEGLKFMVYLQKENIIDESGMPKERFSAEFPKEGPSILRIQQVVRGDSAAYFCASSPTGLGGYTFGSGTRLTVV.

The chain employs TRBV2 and TRBJ2-2; tentatively, D is TRBD1 (5 bases). CDR3 length equals 16 residues. The germline V gene has CDR1 SNHLY and CDR2 FYNNEI. V was cut by 3 bases and J by 3 bases, with 14 bases left in between. The CDR3 DNA reads as TGTGCCAGCAGTGATGAAAGGGGCTGGGACACCGGGGAGCTGTTTTTT. This translates into CASSDERGWDTGELFF. Together with reference TRBV2 and TRBJ2-2, the CDR3 gives the full variable domain: EPEVTQTPSHQVTQMGQEVILRCVPISNHLYFYWYRQILGQKVEFLVSFYNNEISEKSEIFDDQFSVERPDGSNFTLKIRSTKLEDSAMYFCASSDERGWDTGELFFGEGSRLTVL.

This clone was counted between two and nine times. The chain couples TRBV7-2 to TRBJ2-5, with 9 bases matching TRBD2. The CDR3 is made up of 14 amino acids. CDR1 and CDR2 (germline): SGHTA, FQGNSA. The V segment lost 5 bases and the J segment 3 bases; nucleotides outside the gene matches: 4. Here the CDR3 reads CASSDSGSEETQYF. CDR3 nucleotides: TGTGCCAGCAGCGATAGCGGGAGTGAAGAGACCCAGTACTTC. The entire variable domain, with the rest obtained from reference TRBV7-2 and TRBJ2-5, is as follows: GAGVSQSPSNKVTEKGKDVELRCDPISGHTALYWYRQSLGQGLEFLIYFQGNSAPDKSGLPSDRFSAERTGGSVSTLTIQRTQQEDSAVYLCASSDSGSEETQYFGPGTRLLVL.

V usage is TRBV2 and J usage is TRBJ1-5, with 8 bases identical to TRBD1. CDR1 and CDR2 (germline): SNHLY, FYNNEI. The junction had 7 bases not matched to a gene; V was cut back by 3 bases and J by 0 bases. The CDR3 is 17 amino acids. The CDR3 DNA sequence: TGTGCCAGCAGTGATAAGGGTCAGGGGGCTAGCAATCAGCCCCAGCATTTT. Its translation is CASSDKGQGASNQPQHF.

The chain joins TRBV4-3 to TRBJ2-2, with 10 bases identical to TRBD2. Germline loops: CDR1 LGHNA, CDR2 YSLEER. Trimming cost V 7 bases and J 7 bases; bases outside gene matches: 9. The CDR3 spans 15 residues. CDR3 in DNA: TGCGCCAGCACCTACGTAGCGGGAGGAGTCGGGGAGCTGTTTTTT. It is translated as CASTYVAGGVGELFF.

This chain links TRBV19 with TRBJ2-1; 8 bases are a match to TRBD1. Germline V gene data show CDR1 as LNHDA and CDR2 as SQIVND (reference sequence). V lost 3 bases to trimming and J lost 0 bases; unmatched junction nucleotides: 16. This CDR3 is 20 amino acids long. CDR3 in DNA: TGTGCCAGTAGTATCCCCCCACAGGGGGGCTCCCTTAGCTCCTACAATGAGCAGTTCTTC. Its protein product is CASSIPPQGGSLSSYNEQFF.

This clone was detected a few times. The genes are TRBV27 and TRBJ1-6; the D is unclear. The CDR3 length is 15 residues. Germline V CDR1 and CDR2: MNHEY, SMNVEV (reference sequence). V gave up 2 bases and J gave up 10 bases, with 15 bases separating them. For the CDR3, the DNA is TGTGCCAGCAGTTTAGATGGGGTCTTGGGGTCACCCCTCCACTTT. Protein product: CASSLDGVLGSPLHF.

This chain joins TRBV5-1 and TRBJ2-1, with TRBD2 matching 14 bases. Germline CDR1 and CDR2: SGHRS and YFSETQ. Trimming at V came to 4 bases and at J to 4 bases, leaving 7 bases not matched to a gene. CDR3 length equals 17 residues. CDR3: CASSPGTSGSGYNEQFF. CDR3 coding DNA: TGCGCCAGCAGCCCAGGGACTAGCGGGAGCGGGTACAATGAGCAGTTCTTC.

The genes are TRBV5-1 and TRBJ2-5; D ambiguous. V was trimmed by 0 bases and J by 5 bases, leaving 14 bases between them. Germline V lookup: CDR1 SGHRS, CDR2 YFSETQ. The length of the CDR3 is 15 residues. The CDR3 here is CASSLGHRGAETQYF. The CDR3 region has the DNA TGCGCCAGCAGCTTGGGTCACCGCGGTGCGGAGACCCAGTACTTC.

The chain combines TRBV5-6 with TRBJ2-1, with a tentative D call TRBD2 (6 bases). Trimming left V 0 bases short and J 4 bases short, with 11 bases between. Germline V gene data show CDR1 as SGHDT and CDR2 as YYEEEE. This CDR3 region has 15 residues. The CDR3 region is CASSLAGLLYNEQFF. CDR3 nucleotides: TGTGCCAGCAGCTTGGCGGGACTGCTATACAATGAGCAGTTCTTC. Complete variable domain (other parts from reference TRBV5-6 and TRBJ2-1): DAGVTQSPTHLIKTRGQQVTLRCSPKSGHDTVSWYQQALGQGPQFIFQYYEEEERQRGNFPDRFSGHQFPNYSSELNVNALLLGDSALYLCASSLAGLLYNEQFFGPGTRLTVL.

In this sample, this clone turned up once. J is TRBJ2-5 and V is TRBV29-1; TRBD2 might be the D (6 bases). CDR1 SQVTM and CDR2 ANQGSEA come from the germline V gene. The CDR3 consists of 14 residues. Trimming cost V 3 bases and J 5 bases, with 16 bases left between them. The CDR3 reads CSVEQGGWGETQYF. For the CDR3, the DNA is TGCAGCGTTGAGCAAGGAGGGTGGGGCGAGACCCAGTACTTC.

The count of this clone is one. The genes are TRBV19 and TRBJ2-2; 8 bases are shared with TRBD1. Unmatched junction bases numbered 13, after V lost 7 bases and J lost 3 bases. The CDR3 has 17 amino acids. Per germline, CDR1 LNHDA and CDR2 SQIVND (reference sequence). In DNA form, the CDR3 reads TGTGCCAGTAATTTGGGGACCGGGACAGGCTACACCGGGGAGCTGTTTTTT. It yields the protein CASNLGTGTGYTGELFF.

The V and J genes are TRBV11-3 and TRBJ1-2; TRBD1 agrees at 8 bases. Trimming at V came to 5 bases and at J to 8 bases, leaving 7 bases not matched to a gene. Germline V gives CDR1 SGHNT, CDR2 YENEEA. The CDR3 contains 13 residues. CDR3 in DNA: TGTGCCAGCAGCGCGCGGACAGGGAGCGGCTACACCTTC. This gives the protein CASSARTGSGYTF.

The J gene is TRBJ2-1, the V gene TRBV7-9, with D maybe TRBD2 (6 bases). The ends were cut back, 3 bases at V and 1 base at J, with 13 bases in the middle. Germline CDR1 SEHNR, CDR2 FQNEAQ (reference sequence). CDR3 length: 16 residues. CDR3 nucleotides: TGTGCCAGCAGCTTGTGGGGAGGTGTGTCCTACAATGAGCAGTTCTTC. Translation: CASSLWGGVSYNEQFF.

The genes are TRBV2 and TRBJ2-3, with D tentatively TRBD1 (6 bases). V shed 5 bases and J shed 1 base, with 10 bases lying between them. This CDR3 has 14 amino acids. Looked up from germline, CDR1 is SNHLY and CDR2 is FYNNEI. CDR3 nucleotide sequence: TGTGCCAGCAGTTCGGACAGCCGCACAGATACGCAGTATTTT. Amino acids: CASSSDSRTDTQYF. Using reference TRBV2 and TRBJ2-3 for the parts outside the CDR3, the full variable domain is EPEVTQTPSHQVTQMGQEVILRCVPISNHLYFYWYRQILGQKVEFLVSFYNNEISEKSEIFDDQFSVERPDGSNFTLKIRSTKLEDSAMYFCASSSDSRTDTQYFGPGTRLTVL.

This chain joins TRBV7-7 and TRBJ2-3; the match to TRBD2 covers 8 bases. CDR3 length: 16 residues. Germline V CDR1 and CDR2: SSHAT, FNYEAQ (reference sequence). Unmatched junction bases numbered 8, after V lost 5 bases and J lost 1 base. In DNA, the CDR3 is TGTGCCAGCAGCCCAATAGCGGGATCGGGCACAGATACGCAGTATTTT. This gives the protein CASSPIAGSGTDTQYF.

The chain couples TRBV10-3 to TRBJ2-2; TRBD1 aligns across 12 bases. The germline gives CDR1 ENHRY, CDR2 SYGVKD. CDR3 length: 17 amino acids. Germline trimming cut 6 bases from V and 1 base from J; bases unmatched to any gene: 6. This CDR3 reads CAIRAGTGGVNTGELFF. In nucleotides, the CDR3 is TGTGCCATCAGGGCCGGGACAGGGGGCGTGAACACCGGGGAGCTGTTTTTT.

This clone was observed a few times. This chain links TRBV19 with TRBJ1-3; 7 bases agree with TRBD1. Germline V gives CDR1 LNHDA, CDR2 SQIVND (reference sequence). The CDR3 runs 13 residues. V shed 9 bases and J 3 bases; nucleotides not matched to a gene: 5. The CDR3 spells CASTNRGGNTIYF. CDR3 sequence (DNA): TGTGCCAGCACGAACAGGGGTGGAAACACCATATATTTT.

The chain has TRBV18 and TRBJ2-3; D is undetermined. The V and J ends lost 4 bases and 4 bases respectively, with 6 bases between them. The germline V gene encodes CDR1 KGHSH and CDR2 LQKENI. CDR3 size: 12 residues. The CDR3 protein is CASSLVSDTQYF. The DNA for the CDR3 is TGTGCCAGCTCACTAGTTTCAGATACGCAGTATTTT.

The genes are TRBV18 and TRBJ1-5; no firm D call. V dropped 3 bases and J dropped 7 bases, with 10 bases sitting between them. Germline V gives CDR1 KGHSH, CDR2 LQKENI. This CDR3 is 13 amino acids long. In nucleotides, the CDR3 is TGTGCCAGCTCACCCACCTCCGGGCAGCCCCAGCATTTT. Protein product: CASSPTSGQPQHF.

This clone was seen a few times. This chain links TRBV5-1 with TRBJ1-1; TRBD1 might be the D (5 bases). Germline V gene sequence: CDR1 SGHRS, CDR2 YFSETQ. V gave up 1 base and J gave up 3 bases, with 13 bases separating them. This CDR3 is 15 amino acids long. The CDR3 sequence: CASSLRQGRDTEAFF. In nucleotides, the CDR3 is TGCGCCAGCAGCTTGAGGCAGGGCCGCGACACTGAAGCTTTCTTT.

J is TRBJ2-5 and V is TRBV4-3; the D gene is possibly TRBD1 (5 bases). V lost 3 bases, J lost 3 bases, and 20 bases lay in between. This CDR3 region has 17 residues. CDR1 and CDR2 from the germline V gene are LGHNA and YSLEER. CDR3 loop: CASSQDIWNRLEETQYF. CDR3 nucleotide sequence: TGCGCCAGCAGCCAGGACATATGGAACAGGTTAGAAGAGACCCAGTACTTC.

The chain recombines TRBV19 with TRBJ2-7, with a weak D call TRBD2 (6 bases). The V gene's germline CDR1 is LNHDA and CDR2 SQIVND (reference sequence). V gave up 3 bases and J gave up 1 base, with 16 bases separating them. The CDR3 is made up of 16 amino acids. The CDR3: CASSMRPGSGSYEQYF. CDR3 nucleotides: TGTGCCAGTAGTATGAGGCCCGGGAGCGGATCCTACGAGCAGTACTTC.

The gene calls are TRBV30 and TRBJ2-7; D is uncertain. The CDR3 runs to 11 residues. Trimming removed 3 bases at V and 6 bases at J, with 9 bases between. Per the germline V gene, CDR1 is GTSNPN and CDR2 is SVGIG (reference sequence). CDR3 in amino acids: CAWSQGREQYF. The CDR3 DNA sequence: TGTGCCTGGAGCCAAGGACGCGAGCAGTACTTC.

The rearrangement joins TRBV19 to TRBJ2-5; tentative D call: TRBD2 (5 bases). The CDR3 is 15 amino acids. Trimming shortened V by 1 base and J by 0 bases, and 9 bases separated the two germline ends. Germline V gives CDR1 LNHDA, CDR2 SQIVND (reference sequence). CDR3 in amino acids: CASSIASGYQETQYF. The CDR3 DNA sequence: TGTGCCAGTAGTATAGCTTCGGGGTACCAAGAGACCCAGTACTTC.

In nucleotides, the CDR3 is TGTGCCAGCACACAGGGAGTAGGGTATGGCTACACCTTC. Its translation is CASTQGVGYGYTF. The chain links TRBV5-4 to TRBJ1-2, with D possibly TRBD1 on 6 matching bases. Trimming took 6 bases from V and 5 from J, leaving 14 bases between them. There are 13 residues in the CDR3. CDR1 and CDR2 (germline): SGHNT, YYREEE (reference sequence).

The table lists this clone with a few counts. The CDR3 DNA is TGTGCCAGCAGCCAGGGGGGAACATCGGATCAGCCCCAGCATTTT. This translates into CASSQGGTSDQPQHF. This chain connects TRBV5-4 to TRBJ1-5, with TRBD1 matching over 7 bases. Germline V gives CDR1 SGHNT, CDR2 YYREEE (reference sequence). The CDR3 spans 15 residues. Unmatched junction bases numbered 9, after V lost 4 bases and J lost 5 bases.

This clone was seen only a few times. The rearrangement uses TRBV6-5 and TRBJ1-2, with D unclear. The germline V and J ends were trimmed by 6 bases and 0 bases, with 14 bases remaining between them. Germline CDR1 and CDR2: MNHEY and SVGAGI. The CDR3 runs to 15 residues. This CDR3 is CASRTQTSANYGYTF. CDR3 DNA: TGTGCCAGCAGGACCCAAACGTCAGCTAACTATGGCTACACCTTC.